The 2 T cell receptor beta chains in this list originate from one sample, sequenced in a study of CD8+CD57+ T cells in acquired aplastic anemia. Template material for TCR beta VDJ and CDR3 profiling consisted of genomic DNA. TCRdb redid the calling of the reads with MiXCR, one entry per CDR3 protein. The profile shows around 160,000 distinct CDR3 sequences, 40% to 50% of them singletons. All sequencing subjects had displayed CD8+CD57+ cell expansion on flow cytometry. The source material was sorted CD4+, CD8+, or CD8+CD57+ T cells (not recorded which) from PBMCs. The source of these receptors is a human donor with aplastic anemia.

The chain has TRBV29-1 and TRBJ2-3; 8 positions agree with TRBD2. V lost 4 bases, J lost 4 bases, and 7 bases stayed unmatched. Germline V gene lookup returns CDR1 SQVTM and CDR2 ANQGSEA. CDR3 length equals 14 residues. Here the CDR3 DNA reads TGCAGCGTTGCGGCGGGAGGTAGGGCAGATACGCAGTATTTT. It codes for CSVAAGGRADTQYF.

The chain links TRBV20-1 to TRBJ1-5; D gene unclear. Between the trimmed V and J ends, which lost 4 bases and 7 bases, there was a span of 14 bases. CDR3 length: 13 residues. CDR1 and CDR2 from the germline V gene are DFQATT and SNEGSKA (reference sequence). CDR3 nucleotide sequence: TGCAGTGCTAACTCCGTGGGAAGGCAGCCCCAGCATTTT. Protein: CSANSVGRQPQHF.